This TCR beta chain is from a study of blood T cell repertoires in COVID-19. A few counts support this clone. Trimming cost V 6 bases and J 4 bases, with 21 bases left between them. Germline V CDR1 and CDR2: SQVTM, ANQGSEA. The CDR3 has 15 amino acids. Only in-frame clones appear in the TCRdb table, and some are missing; sequencing was by immunoSEQ multiplex PCR. The sample holds 120,000 to 150,000 clones, 79% seen once. The chain links TRBV29-1 to TRBJ1-1; the D gene is possibly TRBD1 (6 bases). The TCR was taken from a man aged 45-65 years with active or convalescent COVID-19. Sequenced sample: peripheral blood. CDR3 protein: CSVPPTGILGTEAFF. The DNA for the CDR3 is TGCAGCGTGCCACCTACAGGGATATTAGGCACTGAAGCTTTCTTT.